What follows are 25 T cell receptor beta chains derived from one specimen sequenced in a study of early T cells in non-severe SARS-CoV-2 infection. TCRdb re-derived calls from the 5' RACE reads in MiXCR, one entry per CDR3 protein. The sample yields approximately 56,000 distinct CDR3 sequences, more than 12% seen once. This specimen consisted of whole blood, obtained at baseline. The receptors originated from an adult who was a healthcare worker with PCR-confirmed SARS-CoV-2 infection or an uninfected control (not recorded which).

This clonotype was seen a handful of times. V is TRBV12-3 or TRBV12-4 and J is TRBJ2-1, with 7 bases that match TRBD1. This CDR3 is 13 amino acids long. With V trimmed by 5 bases and J by 10 bases, 8 bases remained unmatched. The CDR3 is CASSVTGAEEQFF. CDR3 DNA: TGTGCCAGCAGTGTCACAGGGGCGGAAGAGCAGTTCTTC.

This chain joins TRBV28 and TRBJ2-7, with D possibly being TRBD1 (6 bases). The CDR3 is 15 amino acids. Germline CDR1 MDHEN, CDR2 SYDVKM. V lost 4 bases, J lost 2 bases, and 15 bases lay in between. The CDR3 DNA is TGTGCCAGCAGTTCACCGACTTGGACAGCCTACGAGCAGTACTTC. Its translation is CASSSPTWTAYEQYF.

The V and J genes are TRBV6-1 and TRBJ2-6; D is uncertain. The V end was cut by 4 bases, the J end by 0 bases, with 7 bases between. Per the germline V gene, CDR1 is MNHNS and CDR2 is SASEGT. The CDR3 sequence is 15 residues long. In DNA form, the CDR3 reads TGTGCCAGCAGTGTCCAAGGCTCTGGGGCCAACGTCCTGACTTTC. Its translation is CASSVQGSGANVLTF.

This clonotype was counted ten times or more. V usage is TRBV20-1 and J usage is TRBJ2-1; D is unclear. Per germline, CDR1 DFQATT and CDR2 SNEGSKA (reference sequence). CDR3 size: 14 residues. V lost 5 bases to trimming and J lost 1 base, with 12 bases between them. The CDR3 nucleotides read TGCAGTGCTGTTAGGGCTCGGTCCTACAATGAGCAGTTCTTC. This codes for CSAVRARSYNEQFF.

Many counts were recorded for this clonotype. The V call is TRBV29-1, the J call TRBJ1-3, with D hard to call. From germline, CDR1 is SQVTM and CDR2 ANQGSEA. Deletions cut 4 bases from V and 0 bases from J, with 10 bases between. The CDR3 is 14 amino acids. The CDR3 loop reads CSVVVNLSGNTIYF. As DNA, the CDR3 is TGCAGCGTTGTAGTAAACCTCTCTGGAAACACCATATATTTT.

This clonotype was counted a few times. The chain has TRBV2 and TRBJ1-6; D is unresolved. V lost 6 bases to trimming and J lost 6 bases, with 9 bases between them. Germline lookup yields CDR1 SNHLY and CDR2 FYNNEI. CDR3 size: 13 residues. In nucleotides, the CDR3 is TGTGCCAGCAGACAGAGTATTAATTCACCCCTCCACTTT. This gives the protein CASRQSINSPLHF.

The chain joins TRBV11-2 to TRBJ2-4; no firm D call. The CDR3 runs 13 residues. CDR1 and CDR2 (germline): SGHAT, FQNNGV. V lost 5 bases and J lost 8, with 13 bases in between. The CDR3 sequence: CASSPGPGDIQYF. The CDR3 nucleotides read TGTGCCAGCAGCCCCGGGCCCGGAGACATTCAGTACTTC.

A few counts support this clonotype. The rearrangement joins TRBV7-9 to TRBJ2-7; D remains unclear. Trimming took off 1 base at V and 3 bases at J, with 4 bases between the two ends. The germline V gene has CDR1 SEHNR and CDR2 FQNEAQ (reference sequence). CDR3 length equals 12 residues. Written as DNA, the CDR3 is TGTGCCAGCAGCTTAGATGTCTACGAGCAGTACTTC. It specifies CASSLDVYEQYF. The full variable domain, rest sourced from reference TRBV7-9 and TRBJ2-7, is DTGVSQNPRHKITKRGQNVTFRCDPISEHNRLYWYRQTLGQGPEFLTYFQNEAQLEKSRLLSDRFSAERPKGSFSTLEIQRTEQGDSAMYLCASSLDVYEQYFGPGTRLTVT.

This clonotype was counted ten times or more. CDR3 in amino acids: CATSRATGTVDGYTF. The CDR3 DNA reads TGTGCCACCAGCAGAGCCACCGGGACAGTTGATGGCTACACCTTC. V usage is TRBV15 and J usage is TRBJ1-2, with 7 bases identical to TRBD1. This CDR3 region has 15 residues. Germline CDR1 and CDR2: LNHNV and YYDKDF (reference sequence). V gave up 1 base and J gave up 6 bases; unmatched junction bases: 8.

The gene calls are TRBV5-6 and TRBJ2-4; no clear D. From germline, CDR1 is SGHDT and CDR2 YYEEEE. The germline V and J ends were trimmed by 0 bases and 6 bases, with 10 bases remaining between them. The CDR3 consists of 14 residues. The CDR3 nucleotides are TGTGCCAGCAGCTTGGGCGGAGTCAGAAACATTCAGTACTTC. As protein: CASSLGGVRNIQYF.

This clonotype was observed a handful of times. The J gene is TRBJ2-7, the V gene TRBV7-2; 8 nucleotides match TRBD2. The junction had 10 bases not matched to a gene; V was cut back by 0 bases and J by 12 bases. Germline assignment: CDR1 SGHTA and CDR2 FQGNSA. This CDR3 has 14 residues. CDR3 sequence reads: CASSLAGSGSRPYF. The CDR3, as DNA: TGTGCCAGCAGCTTAGCGGGGAGCGGGAGTAGGCCGTACTTC.

This chain's CDR3 is CASSRGSGRTYEQYF. The CDR3 bases are TGTGCCAGCAGCCGCGGGAGCGGGAGGACTTACGAGCAGTACTTC. The chain uses TRBV6-1 and TRBJ2-7, with TRBD2 matching over 9 bases. Looked up from germline, CDR1 is MNHNS and CDR2 is SASEGT. The CDR3 has 15 residues. The trim removed 6 bases at V and 4 bases at J, leaving 10 bases unmatched.

In this sample, this clonotype turned up many times. The chain joins TRBV25-1 to TRBJ1-2; 7 positions match TRBD1. The CDR3 totals 11 residues. The ends lost 6 bases at V and 11 bases at J; junction bases unmatched: 6. Looked up from germline, CDR1 is MGHDK and CDR2 is SYGVNS. Here the CDR3 reads CASRGQRQYTF. The CDR3 DNA reads TGTGCCAGCAGGGGACAGAGGCAATACACCTTC.

This clonotype was recorded many times. The chain has TRBV21-1 and TRBJ2-5. TRBV21-1 is a recognized pseudogene. CDR3 size: 9 residues. For the CDR3, the DNA is TGTGCCAGCACCTGGACCCAGTACTTC. This codes for CASTWTQYF.

V gene TRBV15 combines with J gene TRBJ2-3; 10 bases are shared with TRBD2. Germline V gives CDR1 LNHNV, CDR2 YYDKDF (reference sequence). The CDR3 runs to 18 residues. Trimming removed 1 base from V and 0 bases from J; junction bases left unmatched: 7. CDR3 bases: TGTGCCACCAGCAGAGCATTAACTAGCGGGATTAGCACAGATACGCAGTATTTT. This gives the protein CATSRALTSGISTDTQYF.

The chain couples TRBV7-2 to TRBJ2-1; weak D call: TRBD2 (6 bases). Germline V lookup: CDR1 SGHTA, CDR2 FQGNSA. The CDR3 runs 15 residues. Trimming stripped 5 bases from V and 4 bases from J, with 15 bases between. CDR3 loop: CASSPTDGGYNEQFF. For the CDR3, the DNA is TGTGCCAGCAGCCCCACGGACGGGGGTTACAATGAGCAGTTCTTC.

The genes are TRBV4-1 and TRBJ2-1; D gene ambiguous. The V end was cut by 4 bases, the J end by 0 bases, with 10 bases between. CDR1 is MGHRA, CDR2 YSYEKL, per germline. This CDR3 region has 15 residues. The chain's CDR3 is CASSLTVSSYNEQFF. CDR3 sequence (DNA): TGCGCCAGCAGCCTAACAGTGAGCTCCTACAATGAGCAGTTCTTC.

This clonotype was detected ten times or more. The chain is built from TRBV19 and TRBJ2-3; 11 bases fit TRBD2. Germline V gene data show CDR1 as LNHDA and CDR2 as SQIVND (reference sequence). With V trimmed by 4 bases and J by 1 base, 4 bases remained unmatched. This CDR3 is 16 amino acids long. The CDR3 nucleotides are TGTGCCAGTAGTAAACTAGCGGGAGAAGGCACAGATACGCAGTATTTT. It is translated as CASSKLAGEGTDTQYF.

There are many counts of this clonotype. CDR3 loop: CASSPTQTGEYYGYTF. CDR3 coding DNA: TGTGCCAGCAGCCCGACGCAAACAGGGGAATACTATGGCTACACCTTC. The chain uses TRBV7-6 and TRBJ1-2; 7 nucleotides match TRBD1. J gave up 3 bases and V 5 bases, and 12 bases lay outside the gene matches. The CDR3 runs to 16 residues. CDR1 SGHVS and CDR2 FNYEAQ come from the germline V gene.

In its sample, this clonotype was seen a few times. CDR3 sequence (DNA): TGTGCCAGCAGCCAAGGGGTTCGAAACACCATATATTTT. Translation gives CASSQGVRNTIYF. The chain is built from TRBV3-2 and TRBJ1-3. TRBV3-2 is marked as a pseudogene. The CDR3 loop spans 13 amino acids.

This clonotype was picked up a small number of times. The CDR3 end shows no conserved phenylalanine or tryptophan, and so a read error is likely. The rearrangement uses TRBV10-3 and TRBJ2-4; 10 bases fit TRBD1. V gave up 5 bases and J gave up 4 bases; unmatched junction bases: 8. Germline loops: CDR1 ENHRY, CDR2 SYGVKD. The CDR3 is 16 residues long. The CDR3 here is CAISSGTGDSKNIQYL. The CDR3 bases are TGTGCCATCAGTTCGGGGACAGGGGACTCTAAAAACATTCAGTACCTC.

This clonotype was seen a few times. This rearrangement joins TRBV7-8 to TRBJ2-3, with 12 bases matching TRBD2. Germline CDR1 reads SGHVS; CDR2 reads FQNEAQ. The CDR3 runs to 16 residues. V lost 3 bases to trimming and J lost 8 bases; unmatched junction nucleotides: 9. DNA for the CDR3: TGTGCCAGCAGCTTCTTTTCTAGCGGGGGGGCCGGTACGCAGTATTTT. Its translation is CASSFFSSGGAGTQYF.

This clonotype was seen a handful of times. The chain combines TRBV3-1 with TRBJ2-7; 7 bases align to TRBD1. The CDR3 spans 12 residues. The V segment lost 4 bases and the J segment 7 bases; nucleotides outside the gene matches: 4. The V gene's germline CDR1 is LGHDT and CDR2 YNNKEL (reference sequence). In DNA, the CDR3 is TGTGCCAGCAGCCTAGACAGGGTTGAGCAGTACTTC. Translating gives CASSLDRVEQYF.

The rearrangement uses TRBV19 and TRBJ2-5; D remains ambiguous. Trimming removed 2 bases at V and 5 bases at J, with 12 bases between. Germline CDR1 is LNHDA and CDR2 is SQIVND (reference sequence). This CDR3 is built from 14 residues. DNA of the CDR3: TGTGCCAGTAGTATACGTAAAGAGACGGAGACCCAGTACTTC. It codes for CASSIRKETETQYF.

This clonotype occurred a few times. The genes are TRBV14 and TRBJ1-2, with D perhaps matching TRBD1 (5 bases). Germline V gene sequence: CDR1 SGHDN, CDR2 FVKESK. The CDR3 loop spans 14 amino acids. V dropped 4 bases and J dropped 7 bases, with 16 bases sitting between them. The CDR3 nucleotides are TGTGCCAGCAGCCCAACGTCCAGGGCGGGTGGCTACACCTTC. Translation gives CASSPTSRAGGYTF.